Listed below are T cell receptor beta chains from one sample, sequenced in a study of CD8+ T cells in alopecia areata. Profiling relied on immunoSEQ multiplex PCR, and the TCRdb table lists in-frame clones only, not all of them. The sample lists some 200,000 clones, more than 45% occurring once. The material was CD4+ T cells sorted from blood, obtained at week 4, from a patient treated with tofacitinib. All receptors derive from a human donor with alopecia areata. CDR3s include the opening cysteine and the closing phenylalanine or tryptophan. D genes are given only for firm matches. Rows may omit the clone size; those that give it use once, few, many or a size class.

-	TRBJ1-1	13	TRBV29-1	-	TGCAGCGTTCGGCCTTTGGCCCTCACTGAAGCTTTCTTT	CSVRPLALTEAFF
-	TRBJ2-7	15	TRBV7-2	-	TGTGCCAGCAGCTTAGATACGGGGGCCGCCTACGAGCAGTACTTC	CASSLDTGAAYEQYF
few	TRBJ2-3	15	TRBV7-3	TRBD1	TGTGCCAGCAGCGTAACAGGGGGTGGCACAGATACGCAGTATTTT	CASSVTGGGTDTQYF
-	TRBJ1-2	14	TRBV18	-	TGTGCCAGCTCACCTAAGGACGGATTCCAGGGCTACACCTTC	CASSPKDGFQGYTF
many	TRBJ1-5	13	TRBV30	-	TGTGCCTGGAGCGGGGGCGACAATCAGCCCCAGCATTTT	CAWSGGDNQPQHF
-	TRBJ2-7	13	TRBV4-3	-	TGCGCCAGCAGCCAATCTCAGTCCTACGAGCAGTACTTC	CASSQSQSYEQYF
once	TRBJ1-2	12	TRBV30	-	TGTGCCTGGGACCTAGGACGGAATGGCTACACCTTC	CAWDLGRNGYTF
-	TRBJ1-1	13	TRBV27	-	TGTGCCAGCAGTTTACAGGGGAGGGATGAAGCTTTCTTT	CASSLQGRDEAFF
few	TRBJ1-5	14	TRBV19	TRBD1	TGTGCCAGTAGCATCTGGGGGACAGATCAGCCCCAGCATTTT	CASSIWGTDQPQHF
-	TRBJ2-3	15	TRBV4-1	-	TGCGCCAGCAGCCAAGATGGCGGAAACACAGATACGCAGTATTTT	CASSQDGGNTDTQYF
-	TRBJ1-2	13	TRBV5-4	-	TGTGCCAGCAGCTTGGTTGATAACTATGGCTACACCTTC	CASSLVDNYGYTF
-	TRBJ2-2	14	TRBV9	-	TGTGCCAGCAGCGTCAGGGGGGGCACCGGGGAGCTGTTTTTT	CASSVRGGTGELFF
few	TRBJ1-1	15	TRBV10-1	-	TGCGCCAGCAGTGGGTCGAAGGGGCGGGACACTGAAGCTTTCTTT	CASSGSKGRDTEAFF
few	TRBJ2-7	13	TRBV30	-	TGTGCCTGGGGACGGGACCCCTTTTCCGAGCAGTACTTC	CAWGRDPFSEQYF
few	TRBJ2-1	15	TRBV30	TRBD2	TGTGCCTGGAGTGTACTAGCGGGGGCGCTGAGGGAGCAGTTCTTC	CAWSVLAGALREQFF
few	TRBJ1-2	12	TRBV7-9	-	TGTGCCAGCAGCCTGGGGAACTATGGCTACACCTTC	CASSLGNYGYTF
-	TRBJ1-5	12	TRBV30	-	TGTGCCTGGGGCCACCCGCAAGGGCCCCAGCATTTT	CAWGHPQGPQHF
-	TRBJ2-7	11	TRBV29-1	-	TGCAGCGTAGGCAGTCCCTACGAGCAGTACTTC	CSVGSPYEQYF
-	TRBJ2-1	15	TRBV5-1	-	TGCGCCAGCGCAGAAGGGACAAGCTCCTACAATGAGCAGTTCTTC	CASAEGTSSYNEQFF
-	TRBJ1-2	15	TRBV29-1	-	TGCAGCGCCCTCCAACCTCGGACAGACTCTTATGGCTACACCTTC	CSALQPRTDSYGYTF
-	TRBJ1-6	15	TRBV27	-	TGTGCCAGCAGCCCTGGACAGTTCCGATATTCACCCCTCCACTTT	CASSPGQFRYSPLHF
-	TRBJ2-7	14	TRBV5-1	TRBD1	TGCGCCAGCAGCCCCGGACAGGGTGGCTACGAGCAGTACTTC	CASSPGQGGYEQYF
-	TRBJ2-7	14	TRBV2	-	TGTGCCAGCAGTGACCCAGGGCATACCTACGAGCAGTACTTC	CASSDPGHTYEQYF
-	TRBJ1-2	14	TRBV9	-	TGTGCCAGCATGGGGGCCGATTGGAGGGATGGCTACACCTTC	CASMGADWRDGYTF
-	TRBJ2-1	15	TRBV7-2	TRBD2	TGTGCCAGCAGCTTAGTGCGGGGGGCATACAATGAGCAGTTCTTC	CASSLVRGAYNEQFF
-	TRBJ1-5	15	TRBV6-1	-	TGTGCCAGCAGTGAAAGGGGCCGGGGAAATCAGCCCCAGCATTTT	CASSERGRGNQPQHF
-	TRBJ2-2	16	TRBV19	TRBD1	TGTGCCAGTGCGTACCGGGACAGGGGCGACACCGGGGAGCTGTTTTTT	CASAYRDRGDTGELFF
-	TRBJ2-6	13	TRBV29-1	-	TGCAGCGTTGGTGGGCCCGGGGCCAACGTCCTGACTTTC	CSVGGPGANVLTF
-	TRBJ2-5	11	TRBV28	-	TGTGCCAGCAGTTTATTACAGACCCAGTACTTC	CASSLLQTQYF
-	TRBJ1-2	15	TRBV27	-	TGTGCCAGCAGTCTCTCGGACGGAGCCTCCTATGGCTACACCTTC	CASSLSDGASYGYTF
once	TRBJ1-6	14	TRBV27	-	TGTGCCAGCAGTTTTTCCCACGAATATTCACCCCTCCACTTT	CASSFSHEYSPLHF
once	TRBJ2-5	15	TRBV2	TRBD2	TGTGCCAGCAGTCGCGGTAGCGGGGGGGGTTGGACCCAGTACTTC	CASSRGSGGGWTQYF
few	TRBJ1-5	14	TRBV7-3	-	TGTGCCAGCAGCGATCCGGGGTCCAATCAGCCCCAGCATTTT	CASSDPGSNQPQHF
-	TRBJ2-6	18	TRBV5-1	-	TGCGCCAGCAGCTTGGGGCAAGCTACCTACTCTGGGGCCAACGTCCTGACTTTC	CASSLGQATYSGANVLTF
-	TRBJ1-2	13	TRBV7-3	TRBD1	TGTGCCAGCAGCCTCGGAGCAGGGGGTGGCTACACCTTC	CASSLGAGGGYTF
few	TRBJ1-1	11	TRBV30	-	TGTGCCTGGAGTTCCACCGCTGAAGCTTTCTTT	CAWSSTAEAFF
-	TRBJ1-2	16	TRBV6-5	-	TGTGCCAGCAGTTACTCGTATACAGAAGGGGTCTATGGCTACACCTTC	CASSYSYTEGVYGYTF
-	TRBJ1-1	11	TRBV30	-	TGTGCCTGGAGTGTACAGATAGAAGCTTTCTTT	CAWSVQIEAFF
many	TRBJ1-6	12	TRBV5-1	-	TGCGCCAGCAGCATGAACAATTCACCCCTCCACTTT	CASSMNNSPLHF
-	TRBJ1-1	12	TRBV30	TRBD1	TGTGCCTGGAGTCAGGACAGGGGGGAAGCTTTCTTT	CAWSQDRGEAFF
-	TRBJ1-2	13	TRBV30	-	TGTGCCTGGAGTAGACAGACCGGCTATGGCTACACCTTC	CAWSRQTGYGYTF
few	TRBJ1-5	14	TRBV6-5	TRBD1	TGTGCCAGCAGTACGCAGGGGGCGAATCAGCCCCAGCATTTT	CASSTQGANQPQHF
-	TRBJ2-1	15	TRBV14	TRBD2	TGTGCCAGCAGCCCAAGTCTGAGAGCGGGGGATGAGCAGTTCTTC	CASSPSLRAGDEQFF
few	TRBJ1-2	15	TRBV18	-	TGTGCCAGCTCACCACCACTGACCGAAAACTATGGCTACACCTTC	CASSPPLTENYGYTF
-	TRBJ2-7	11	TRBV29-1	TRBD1	TGCAGCGTTGGGACAGGGGGCGAGCAGTACTTC	CSVGTGGEQYF
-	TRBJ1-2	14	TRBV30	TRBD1	TGTGCCTGGAGGGCACCGGGGACAGCCTATGGCTACACCTTC	CAWRAPGTAYGYTF
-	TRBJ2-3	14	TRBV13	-	TGTGCCAGCAGTTATGAGGACGGCGAAGATACGCAGTATTTT	CASSYEDGEDTQYF
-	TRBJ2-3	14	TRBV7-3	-	TGTGCCAGCAGCTTAACGACAGGACTTGATACGCAGTATTTT	CASSLTTGLDTQYF
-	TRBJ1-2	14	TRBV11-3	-	TGTGCCAGCAGCCCCGGGACCGGTGGCTATGGCTACACCTTC	CASSPGTGGYGYTF
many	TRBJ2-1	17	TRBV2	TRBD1	TGTGCCAGCAGCGGCCGGGACAGGTTTAGCTCCTACAATGAGCAGTTCTTC	CASSGRDRFSSYNEQFF
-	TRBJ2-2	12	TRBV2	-	TGTGCCAGCAGACAGGAGGACGGGGAGCTGTTTTTT	CASRQEDGELFF
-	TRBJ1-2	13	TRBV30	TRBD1	TGTGCCTGGAGTGTACCGGGGACAGGGGGCTACACCTTC	CAWSVPGTGGYTF
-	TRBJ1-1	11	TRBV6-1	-	TGTGCCAGCAGAGACTACACTGAAGCTTTCTTT	CASRDYTEAFF